One TCR beta chain is described in this entry. What it recognizes is unknown. The data derive from a study of beta chain features in type 1 diabetes. General observations from the study: All four CD4+ subsets from Type 1 diabetes patients carried moderately but significantly shorter TCRB CDR3s.

CD4+ naive, central memory, regulatory and stem cell-like memory cells were sorted via CD45RO/CCR7/CD25/CD127/CD95/CD27. CDR3 length equals 15 residues. The germline CDR1 and CDR2 sequences are SGHTA and FQGNSA. Isolated RNA was reverse transcribed in full, so expressed TCRB transcripts were sequenced. Clones were read by immunoSEQ multiplex PCR, and TCRdb kept only the in-frame ones, dropping some. The sample includes some 370,000 clones, over 8.5% of them seen just once. Sequenced: central memory CD4+ T cells from blood. The chain combines TRBV7-2 with TRBJ2-5; D may be TRBD1 or TRBD2 (5 bases each). TRBJ2-7 matches the DNA end more closely, so the J call is doubtful. The origin of this receptor is a man aged 30 to 39 with type 1 diabetes. CDR3 DNA: TGTGCCAGCAGCTTCAAAGTTGGGACCTCCTACGAGCAGTACTTC. Protein product: CASSFKVGTSYEQYF.